This TCR beta chain was captured by sequencing in a study of cytomegalovirus exposure and HLA in healthy donors. Study observations and caveats: Some highly shared sequence variants likely arose as a pipeline artifact. Donors were assumed by presence/absence analyses to have roughly uniform sequencing depth. Earlier analysis found most TCR beta V segments productive about 87% or about 30% of the time. A later analysis appeared to link common viral pathogens to several of the most significant clusters.

PCR primers comprised 60 Vbeta and 13 Jbeta primers. TCRdb's copy holds only in-frame clones and misses some; the assay was immunoSEQ multiplex PCR. The sample includes roughly 180,000 clones, roughly 74% of them seen just once. This CDR3 has 13 amino acids. Germline CDR1 SGHNT, CDR2 YENEEA. In regard to this clone: Its antigen is undetermined. One end of the junction varies from germline; a read error may be responsible.

The specimen was PBMCs. The TCR was taken from a woman aged 40-49 years in good health and CMV-seropositive. J is TRBJ2-7 and V is TRBV11-3, with 9 nucleotides matching TRBD2. CDR3 in amino acids: CASSFPGSGRGNF. CDR3 DNA sequence: TGTGCCAGCAGTTTCCCGGGTAGCGGGAGAGGTAACTTC. The full variable domain, its missing parts supplied by reference TRBV11-3 and TRBJ2-7, is EAGVVQSPRYKIIEKKQPVAFWCNPISGHNTLYWYLQNLGQGPELLIRYENEEAVDDSQLPKDRFSAERLKGVDSTLKIQPAELGDSAVYLCASSFPGSGRGNFGPGTRLTVT.